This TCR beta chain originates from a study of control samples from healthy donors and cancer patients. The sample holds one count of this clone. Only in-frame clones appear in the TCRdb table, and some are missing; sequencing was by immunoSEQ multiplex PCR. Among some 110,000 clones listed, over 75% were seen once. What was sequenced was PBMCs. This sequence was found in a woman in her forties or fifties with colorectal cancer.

CDR3 amino acids: CASSPDRAVTGELFF. The CDR3 DNA sequence: TGTGCCAGCTCACCGGACAGGGCAGTCACCGGGGAGCTGTTTTTT. J is TRBJ2-2 and V is TRBV18; 8 bases are a match to TRBD1. The CDR3 is made up of 15 amino acids. Unmatched junction bases numbered 4, after V lost 3 bases and J lost 4 bases. Looked up from germline, CDR1 is KGHSH and CDR2 is LQKENI.